A single sample is the source of the 15 T cell receptor beta chains below, sequenced in a study of post-analysis software for immune sequencing data. Points from the study as a whole: Compared with controls, patients had more of 4 to 6 TRBV segments, including TRBV5-6, TRBV5-1 and TRBV20-1.

TCR beta cDNA libraries had unique molecular identifiers. Via MiXCR, TCRdb re-called the PCR reads, giving one row per CDR3 protein. The sample has 700,000 to 800,000 distinct CDR3 sequences; roughly 29% are singletons. The antigens for these receptors are not known. The sequenced sample was blood. These receptors were obtained from a girl aged 5-17 years with multiple sclerosis.

The J gene is TRBJ2-2, the V gene TRBV7-2; a weak D match, TRBD2 (6 bases). V dropped 2 bases and J dropped 8 bases, with 15 bases sitting between them. Germline V gene sequence: CDR1 SGHTA, CDR2 FQGNSA. The CDR3 consists of 15 residues. The CDR3 region has the DNA TGTGCCAGCAGCTTATACGGGGGAACAGCGGGGGAGCTGTTTTTT. Protein: CASSLYGGTAGELFF.

This clonotype has only a few counts. The chain uses TRBV29-1 and TRBJ2-5, with a weak D call TRBD1 (5 bases). Germline CDR1 and CDR2: SQVTM and ANQGSEA. This CDR3 region has 14 residues. V was pared by 8 bases and J by 2 bases, with 18 bases between. The CDR3 loop is CSPRPGGQQETQYF. The CDR3 DNA is TGCAGCCCTCGCCCTGGCGGACAACAAGAGACCCAGTACTTC.

This clonotype was seen only a few times. The genes are TRBV5-1 and TRBJ2-7, with 9 bases matching TRBD1. Per the germline V gene, CDR1 is SGHRS and CDR2 is YFSETQ. Trimming removed 0 bases from V and 5 bases from J; junction bases left unmatched: 9. This CDR3 has 16 residues. CDR3 DNA sequence: TGCGCCAGCAGCTTGGCCGTAGGACAGGGGAAACACGAGCAGTACTTC. Translation: CASSLAVGQGKHEQYF.

This clonotype came up many times. J is TRBJ2-7 and V is TRBV20-1; D perhaps matches TRBD2 (6 bases). Trimming left V 0 bases short and J 3 bases short, with 15 bases between. This CDR3 contains 15 residues. Germline V gene sequence: CDR1 DFQATT, CDR2 SNEGSKA (reference sequence). The CDR3 region is CSARDLREIIYEQYF. CDR3 nucleotides: TGCAGTGCTAGAGATCTACGGGAGATTATCTACGAGCAGTACTTC.

The J gene is TRBJ1-2, the V gene TRBV29-1; 8 positions match TRBD1. The CDR3 contains 14 residues. J was trimmed by 2 bases and V by 3 bases; bases with no gene match: 5. Germline lookup yields CDR1 SQVTM and CDR2 ANQGSEA. The CDR3 protein is CSVEDRVLNYGYTF. CDR3 nucleotides: TGCAGCGTTGAGGACAGGGTATTAAACTATGGCTACACCTTC.

J is TRBJ2-5 and V is TRBV12-3 or TRBV12-4; D is possibly TRBD1 or TRBD2 (5 bases each). V shed 3 bases and J shed 5 bases, with 10 bases lying between them. CDR3 size: 13 residues. For the CDR3, the DNA is TGTGCCAGCAGTTTCCTGGGGGTCGAGACCCAGTACTTC. Protein sequence: CASSFLGVETQYF.

The genes are TRBV4-1 and TRBJ2-5, with 10 bases identical to TRBD1. The end of the DNA aligns better with TRBJ2-7, so the J call may be wrong. The CDR3 spans 14 residues. CDR1 and CDR2 (germline): MGHRA, YSYEKL. The CDR3 bases are TGCGCCAGCAGCCAAGAGGACAGGGGGTACGAGCAGTACTTC. This encodes CASSQEDRGYEQYF.

The chain uses TRBV7-9 and TRBJ2-5; no definite D call. Germline lookup yields CDR1 SEHNR and CDR2 FQNEAQ (reference sequence). V shed 2 bases and J shed 2 bases, with 12 bases lying between them. This CDR3 region has 15 residues. The CDR3 nucleotides are TGTGCCAGCAGCTTAAAGGGTCGGGCACAAGAGACCCAGTACTTC. This gives the protein CASSLKGRAQETQYF.

V gene TRBV29-1 combines with J gene TRBJ2-3; tentatively, D is TRBD1 (6 bases). V was shortened by 1 base and J by 1 base, with 12 bases between the two germline ends. The CDR3 length is 15 residues. CDR1 SQVTM and CDR2 ANQGSEA come from the germline V gene. CDR3: CSVEVAGVGTDTQYF. The CDR3 region has the DNA TGCAGCGTTGAAGTGGCAGGGGTGGGCACAGATACGCAGTATTTT.

The rearrangement uses TRBV2 and TRBJ2-3, with 8 bases fitting TRBD1. The V gene end was trimmed by 6 bases and the J gene end by 3 bases; junction bases not matched to a gene: 11. The germline V gene encodes CDR1 SNHLY and CDR2 FYNNEI. CDR3 length equals 16 residues. The CDR3: CASSQFSQGATDTQYF. The CDR3 DNA reads TGTGCCAGCAGCCAATTCAGCCAGGGGGCGACAGATACGCAGTATTTT.

The chain employs TRBV7-8 and TRBJ2-5, with D possibly matching TRBD2 (6 bases). In germline, CDR1 is SGHVS, CDR2 FQNEAQ. Trimming pared 0 bases from V and 5 bases from J, leaving 16 bases between. This CDR3 is built from 16 residues. The CDR3 DNA sequence: TGTGCCAGCAGCTTAGCTTCCCGGGGGTTTAAGGAGACCCAGTACTTC. It codes for CASSLASRGFKETQYF.

This chain joins TRBV6-1 and TRBJ2-3, with 11 positions matching TRBD2. The germline gives CDR1 MNHNS, CDR2 SASEGT. The CDR3 length is 17 residues. Trimming took 5 bases from V and 5 from J; bases not matched to a gene: 12. CDR3 amino acids: CASSQSRLAGGGDTQYF. CDR3 sequence (DNA): TGTGCCAGCAGTCAGAGTCGTCTAGCGGGGGGCGGAGATACGCAGTATTTT.

The chain carries TRBV7-2 and TRBJ2-1, with TRBD1 identical over 10 bases. CDR3 length: 14 residues. Germline CDR1 SGHTA, CDR2 FQGNSA. The V gene end was trimmed by 5 bases and the J gene end by 9 bases; junction bases not matched to a gene: 7. This chain's CDR3 is CASSRPGQGIEQFF. The CDR3 bases are TGTGCCAGCAGCCGGCCGGGACAGGGGATTGAGCAGTTCTTC. Together with reference TRBV7-2 and TRBJ2-1, the CDR3 gives the full variable domain: GAGVSQSPSNKVTEKGKDVELRCDPISGHTALYWYRQSLGQGLEFLIYFQGNSAPDKSGLPSDRFSAERTGGSVSTLTIQRTQQEDSAVYLCASSRPGQGIEQFFGPGTRLTVL.

The chain employs TRBV5-1 and TRBJ2-4; D might be TRBD1 or TRBD2, each matching 5 bases. TRBJ2-7 matches the DNA end more closely, so the J call is doubtful. Germline V lookup: CDR1 SGHRS, CDR2 YFSETQ. The CDR3 runs 17 residues. CDR3: CASRGQPLGRKRAEQYF. CDR3 in DNA: TGCGCCAGCAGAGGACAACCTTTGGGACGCAAACGGGCCGAGCAGTACTTC.

The V gene is TRBV28, the J gene TRBJ2-5; the match to TRBD1 covers 9 bases. The J call is doubtful: the DNA matches TRBJ2-7 better. There are 15 residues in the CDR3. Germline CDR1 and CDR2: MDHEN and SYDVKM. The CDR3 here is CASSPPGTGHHEQYF. The DNA of the CDR3 is TGTGCCAGCAGTCCCCCTGGGACAGGGCACCACGAGCAGTACTTC.